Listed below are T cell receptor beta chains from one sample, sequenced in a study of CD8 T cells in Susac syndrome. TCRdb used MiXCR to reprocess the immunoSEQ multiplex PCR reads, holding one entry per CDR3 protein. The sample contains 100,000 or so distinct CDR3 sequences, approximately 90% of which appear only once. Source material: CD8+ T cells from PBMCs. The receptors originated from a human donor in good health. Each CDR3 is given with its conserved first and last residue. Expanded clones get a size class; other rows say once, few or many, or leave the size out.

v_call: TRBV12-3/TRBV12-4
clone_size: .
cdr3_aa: CASSDREGRQGYTF

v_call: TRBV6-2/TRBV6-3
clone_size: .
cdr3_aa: CASSYSITPGGGGYTF

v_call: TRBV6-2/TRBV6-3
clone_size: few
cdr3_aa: CASGGVYEQYF

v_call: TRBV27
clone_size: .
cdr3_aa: CASTRQFGGEAFF

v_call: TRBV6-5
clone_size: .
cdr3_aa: CASSYNPGLAGALEQFF

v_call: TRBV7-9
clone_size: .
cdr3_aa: CASSPPPGRAYYGYTF

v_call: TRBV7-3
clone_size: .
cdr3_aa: CASSLNGFYNSPLHF

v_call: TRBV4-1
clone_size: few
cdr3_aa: CASSQGLAETYEQYF

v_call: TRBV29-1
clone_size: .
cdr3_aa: CSVAGYGRSGANVLTF

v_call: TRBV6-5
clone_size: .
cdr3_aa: CASTPLGGYEQYF

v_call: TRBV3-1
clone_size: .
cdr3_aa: CASSQTTGGQLYNEQFF